These 21 T cell receptor beta chains came from one sample sequenced in a study of blood T cell repertoires in COVID-19. Sequencing used immunoSEQ multiplex PCR; TCRdb keeps in-frame clones, though not all of them. The sample has about 430,000 clones, more than 70% seen once; the top ten hold 1.4% to 1.5%. Input material: PBMCs or T cells enriched from blood (not recorded which). The receptor source for this set is a woman aged 18-29 years who had been exposed to COVID-19.

The chain combines TRBV5-4 with TRBJ1-6; 8 bases are shared with TRBD1. The CDR3 extends over 15 amino acids. Trimming took 4 bases from V and 9 from J; bases not matched to a gene: 9. CDR1 is SGHNT, CDR2 YYREEE, per germline (reference sequence). The CDR3 is CASSDGQGAGSPLHF. CDR3 in DNA: TGTGCCAGCAGCGACGGACAGGGCGCTGGTTCACCCCTCCACTTT.

This rearrangement joins TRBV7-9 to TRBJ1-1, with D possibly being TRBD1 (5 bases). Germline V CDR1 and CDR2: SEHNR, FQNEAQ (reference sequence). V shed 1 base and J shed 11 bases, with 8 bases lying between them. This CDR3 has 11 residues. In nucleotides, the CDR3 is TGTGCCAGCAGCTTAGATAGACAGGCTTTCTTT. It yields the protein CASSLDRQAFF. The full variable domain, its missing parts supplied by reference TRBV7-9 and TRBJ1-1, is DTGVSQNPRHKITKRGQNVTFRCDPISEHNRLYWYRQTLGQGPEFLTYFQNEAQLEKSRLLSDRFSAERPKGSFSTLEIQRTEQGDSAMYLCASSLDRQAFFGQGTRLTVV.

This chain uses TRBV3-1 (or the pseudogene TRBV3-2) with TRBJ2-1, with D hard to call. This CDR3 contains 14 residues. The germline gives CDR1 LGHDT, CDR2 YNNKEL (reference sequence). V was trimmed by 3 bases and J by 0 bases, leaving 6 bases between them. The CDR3 bases are TGTGCCAGCAGCCACGGAGTCTCCTACAATGAGCAGTTCTTC. This gives the protein CASSHGVSYNEQFF.

The chain combines TRBV20-1 with TRBJ2-1; 9 nucleotides align to TRBD1. This CDR3 is built from 13 residues. V gave up 3 bases and J gave up 8 bases; unmatched junction bases: 5. Germline lookup yields CDR1 DFQATT and CDR2 SNEGSKA (reference sequence). This CDR3 reads CSASRDRVDEQFF. For the CDR3, the DNA is TGCAGTGCTAGTCGGGACAGGGTTGATGAGCAGTTCTTC.

The chain is built from TRBV10-2 and TRBJ2-7; 10 bases map to TRBD2. CDR3 length: 14 amino acids. Germline CDR1 is WSHSY and CDR2 is SAAADI. The trim removed 2 bases at V and 6 bases at J, leaving 4 bases unmatched. CDR3 in DNA: TGCGCCAGCAGTGAGGTGTTAGCGGGAGGCGAGCAGTACTTC. Protein product: CASSEVLAGGEQYF.

The rearrangement uses TRBV3-1 (or the pseudogene TRBV3-2) and TRBJ1-2; D may be TRBD1 (5 bases). Trimming took 5 bases from V and 4 from J, leaving 11 bases between them. Looked up from germline, CDR1 is LGHDT and CDR2 is YNNKEL (reference sequence). CDR3 size: 13 residues. In DNA form, the CDR3 reads TGTGCCAGCAGCGCTGGGGCCTTCTATGGCTACACCTTC. It encodes CASSAGAFYGYTF.

The chain recombines TRBV11-3 with TRBJ1-6; no reliable D call. Germline V gene data show CDR1 as SGHNT and CDR2 as YENEEA. V was cut by 0 bases and J by 10 bases, with 7 bases left in between. The CDR3 is 13 amino acids. CDR3 loop: CASSLDSKSPLHF. In DNA form, the CDR3 reads TGTGCCAGCAGCTTAGATTCTAAGTCACCCCTCCACTTT.

The V gene is TRBV4-2, the J gene TRBJ2-7; maybe TRBD1 (6 bases). Trimming removed 0 bases at V and 5 bases at J, with 14 bases between. The CDR3 sequence is 15 residues long. Germline-derived CDR1 and CDR2 are LGHNA and YNFKEQ. The CDR3 is CASSQENRVPNEQYF. The CDR3 DNA follows: TGTGCCAGCAGCCAAGAGAACAGGGTCCCCAACGAGCAGTACTTC.

The chain couples TRBV4-2 to TRBJ2-3; tentative D call: TRBD1 (6 bases). V was pared by 6 bases and J by 0 bases, with 7 bases between. Germline V gene sequence: CDR1 LGHNA, CDR2 YNFKEQ. The CDR3 consists of 13 residues. This chain's CDR3 is CASRGASTDTQYF. The CDR3 nucleotides are TGTGCCAGCAGGGGGGCTAGCACAGATACGCAGTATTTT.

The J gene is TRBJ2-7, the V gene TRBV2; weak D call: TRBD2 (6 bases). The germline CDR1 and CDR2 sequences are SNHLY and FYNNEI. CDR3 length equals 14 residues. Trimming left V 4 bases short and J 12 bases short, with 22 bases between. CDR3 bases: TGTGCCAGCAGTGGGACTATGGCTGATATCCAACGGTACTTC. This encodes CASSGTMADIQRYF.

V and J are TRBV5-1 and TRBJ1-1, with TRBD1 matching 9 bases. Per the germline V gene, CDR1 is SGHRS and CDR2 is YFSETQ. The CDR3 runs to 14 residues. With V trimmed by 4 bases and J by 5 bases, 6 bases remained unmatched. The CDR3 coding sequence is TGCGCCAGCAGCGGCGGGACAGGGAAAACTGAAGCTTTCTTT. Translating gives CASSGGTGKTEAFF.

The chain recombines TRBV28 with TRBJ1-5; unclear D gene. This CDR3 contains 14 residues. Germline values: CDR1 MDHEN, CDR2 SYDVKM. The germline V and J ends were trimmed by 6 bases and 2 bases, with 11 bases remaining between them. Here the CDR3 DNA reads TGTGCCAGCAGCAACAGTTACGGCAATCAGCCCCAGCATTTT. Its protein product is CASSNSYGNQPQHF.

The chain uses TRBV6-2 or TRBV6-3 and TRBJ2-2; D is perhaps TRBD1 (5 bases). The CDR3 is 16 amino acids. The V end was cut by 4 bases, the J end by 1 base, with 13 bases between. The germline V gene has CDR1 MNHEY and CDR2 SVGEGT. CDR3 loop: CASSSPGHLNTGELFF. The CDR3 DNA reads TGTGCCAGCAGTTCGCCAGGACACCTGAACACCGGGGAGCTGTTTTTT.

The chain recombines TRBV5-5 with TRBJ1-2, with TRBD1 as a possible D gene (5 bases). CDR3 length equals 17 residues. V was shortened by 0 bases and J by 4 bases, with 19 bases between the two germline ends. The V gene's germline CDR1 is SGHKS and CDR2 YYEKEE (reference sequence). CDR3 in amino acids: CASSLVAGGDGLYGYTF. As DNA, the CDR3 is TGTGCCAGCAGCTTGGTTGCGGGAGGGGACGGGCTCTATGGCTACACCTTC. Complete variable domain (other parts from reference TRBV5-5 and TRBJ1-2): DAGVTQSPTHLIKTRGQQVTLRCSPISGHKSVSWYQQVLGQGPQFIFQYYEKEERGRGNFPDRFSARQFPNYSSELNVNALLLGDSALYLCASSLVAGGDGLYGYTFGSGTRLTVV.

V gene TRBV10-1 combines with J gene TRBJ1-5; D not resolved. Germline lookup yields CDR1 WNHNN and CDR2 SYGVQD (reference sequence). V lost 4 bases and J lost 5, with 15 bases in between. CDR3 length: 15 residues. Here the CDR3 DNA reads TGCGCCAGCAGTGCGAGAGGGATTTCATATCAGCCCCAGCATTTT. This translates into CASSARGISYQPQHF.

The gene calls are TRBV11-2 and TRBJ2-7; D is ambiguous. Trimming stripped 0 bases from V and 3 bases from J, with 9 bases between. From germline, CDR1 is SGHAT and CDR2 FQNNGV. The CDR3 extends over 14 amino acids. Here the CDR3 reads CASSLDTQVYEQYF. In nucleotides, the CDR3 is TGTGCCAGCAGCTTAGATACCCAGGTCTACGAGCAGTACTTC.

The chain is built from TRBV19 and TRBJ1-4, with D perhaps TRBD1 (5 bases). The germline V and J ends were trimmed by 7 bases and 2 bases, with 14 bases remaining between them. Germline V gene data show CDR1 as LNHDA and CDR2 as SQIVND (reference sequence). This CDR3 contains 15 residues. The CDR3 loop reads CASKIGGTTNEKLFF. CDR3 sequence (DNA): TGTGCCAGTAAGATTGGGGGGACCACTAATGAAAAACTGTTTTTT.

This chain links TRBV7-2 with TRBJ2-7; 9 bases are shared with TRBD1. With 5 bases clipped from V and 4 bases from J, the junction kept 6 bases outside the gene matches. Germline V gene data show CDR1 as SGHTA and CDR2 as FQGNSA. CDR3 length equals 14 residues. This CDR3 reads CASSPRDRDYEQYF. The DNA of the CDR3 is TGTGCCAGCAGCCCCCGGGACAGGGATTACGAGCAGTACTTC.

The chain carries TRBV7-9 and TRBJ1-1; D is possibly TRBD1 (6 bases). Germline loops: CDR1 SEHNR, CDR2 FQNEAQ (reference sequence). CDR3 length: 18 amino acids. Trimming stripped 4 bases from V and 1 base from J, with 22 bases between. DNA of the CDR3: TGTGCCAGCAGCTCAGACGTCGGCAGGGGATTGAAGAACACTGAAGCTTTCTTT. This codes for CASSSDVGRGLKNTEAFF.

The rearrangement links TRBV7-2 to TRBJ1-2; D remains ambiguous. CDR3 size: 12 residues. CDR1 is SGHTA and CDR2 is FQGNSA in the germline V gene. Trimming left V 7 bases short and J 6 bases short, with 12 bases between. CDR3 sequence: CASTKEEDGYTF. The DNA for the CDR3 is TGTGCCAGCACCAAAGAGGAGGATGGCTACACCTTC.

This chain uses TRBV10-2 with TRBJ1-4; D unresolved. This CDR3 has 16 residues. V lost 9 bases and J lost 0, with 17 bases in between. In germline, CDR1 is WSHSY, CDR2 SAAADI. The CDR3 here is CASSTLGATTNEKLFF. DNA for the CDR3: TGCGCCAGTTCGACCCTTGGAGCTACAACTAATGAAAAACTGTTTTTT.